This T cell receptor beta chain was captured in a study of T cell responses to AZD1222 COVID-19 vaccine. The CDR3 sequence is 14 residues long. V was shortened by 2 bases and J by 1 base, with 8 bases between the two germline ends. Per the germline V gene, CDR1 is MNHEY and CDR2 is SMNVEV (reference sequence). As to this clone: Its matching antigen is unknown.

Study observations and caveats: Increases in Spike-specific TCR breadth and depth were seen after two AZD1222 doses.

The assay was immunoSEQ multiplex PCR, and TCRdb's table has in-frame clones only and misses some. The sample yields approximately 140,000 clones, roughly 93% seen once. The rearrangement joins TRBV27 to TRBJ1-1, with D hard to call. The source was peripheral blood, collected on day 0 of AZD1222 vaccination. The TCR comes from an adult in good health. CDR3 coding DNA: TGTGCCAGCAGTTTAATGCAGAAGAACACTGAAGCTTTCTTT. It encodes CASSLMQKNTEAFF.